This T cell receptor beta chain was captured by sequencing in a study of spatial heterogeneity in lung cancer. Study observations and caveats: Mutation tallies in tumors tracked expanded intratumoral alpha and beta TCR counts.

This clonotype was counted only a few times. What it binds is unknown. Time point in this sample: sample taken at primary tumor resection. V was trimmed by 2 bases and J by 5 bases, leaving 13 bases between them. This CDR3 contains 15 residues. The germline gives CDR1 SEHNR, CDR2 FQNEAQ (reference sequence). TCRdb called the 5' RACE reads again in MiXCR, with one record for every CDR3 protein. The sample lists about 23,000 distinct CDR3 sequences; roughly 6.5% were seen once. The material sequenced was lung tumor tissue, taken at surgery. The genes are TRBV7-9 and TRBJ2-1; D tentatively fits TRBD1 or TRBD2 (5 bases each). The clonotype comes from a male donor with early-stage non-small cell lung cancer. Here the CDR3 DNA reads TGTGCCAGCAGCTTATGGGGGAGCGTAAACAATGAGCAGTTCTTC. Translation: CASSLWGSVNNEQFF.